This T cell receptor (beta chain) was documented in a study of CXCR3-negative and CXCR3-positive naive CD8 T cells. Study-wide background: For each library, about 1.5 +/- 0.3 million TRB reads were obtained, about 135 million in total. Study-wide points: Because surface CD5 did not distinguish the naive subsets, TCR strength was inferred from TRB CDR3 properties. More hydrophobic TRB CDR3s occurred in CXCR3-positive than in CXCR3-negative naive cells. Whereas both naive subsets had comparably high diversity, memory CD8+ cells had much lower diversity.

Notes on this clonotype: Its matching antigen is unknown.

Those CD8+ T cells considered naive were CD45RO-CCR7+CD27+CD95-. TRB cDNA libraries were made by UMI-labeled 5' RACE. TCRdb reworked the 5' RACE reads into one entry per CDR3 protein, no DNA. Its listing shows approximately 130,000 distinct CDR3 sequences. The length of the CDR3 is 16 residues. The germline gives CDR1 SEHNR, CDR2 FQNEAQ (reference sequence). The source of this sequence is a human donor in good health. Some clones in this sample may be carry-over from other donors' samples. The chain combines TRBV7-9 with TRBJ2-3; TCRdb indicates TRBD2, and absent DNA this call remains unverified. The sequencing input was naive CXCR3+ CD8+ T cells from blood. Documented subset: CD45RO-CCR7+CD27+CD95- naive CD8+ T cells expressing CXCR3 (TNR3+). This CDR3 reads CASSLIAGGVTDTQYF.